The entry below describes one T cell receptor beta chain. Its antigen is unknown. One entry per CDR3 protein, called by TCRdb with MiXCR from the 5' RACE reads. The data contain a few hundred thousand distinct CDR3 sequences, 4% of them singletons. The source of the sample is a study of T cells after yellow fever vaccination. Overall study results and limits: Subsequent booster samples again held most clones from primary vaccination (96% CD4, approximately 85% CD8).

Germline values: CDR1 MNHEY, CDR2 SVGAGI. The CDR3 sequence is 14 residues long. V was cut by 5 bases and J by 4 bases, with 15 bases left in between. This TCR came from a man aged 18 to 30 who received the YFV17D yellow fever vaccine. J is TRBJ2-7 and V is TRBV6-5, with D unclear. The sequencing used PBMCs, collected 5 days after the yellow fever booster vaccination. In DNA, the CDR3 is TGTGCCAGCAGTCCCGGGTTCCGCGGATACGAGCAGTACTTC. Encoded protein: CASSPGFRGYEQYF.